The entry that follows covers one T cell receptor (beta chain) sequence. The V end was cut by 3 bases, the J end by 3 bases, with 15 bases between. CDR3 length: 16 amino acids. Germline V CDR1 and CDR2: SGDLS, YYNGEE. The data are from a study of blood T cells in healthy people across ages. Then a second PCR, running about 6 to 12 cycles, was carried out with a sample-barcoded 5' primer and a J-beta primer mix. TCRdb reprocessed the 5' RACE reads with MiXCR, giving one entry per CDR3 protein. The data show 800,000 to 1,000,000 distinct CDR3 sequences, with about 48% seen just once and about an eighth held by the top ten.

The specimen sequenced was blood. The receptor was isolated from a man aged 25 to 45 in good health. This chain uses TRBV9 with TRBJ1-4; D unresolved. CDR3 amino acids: CASSGSGRQSNEKLFF. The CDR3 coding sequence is TGTGCCAGCAGCGGATCAGGACGGCAGTCTAATGAAAAACTGTTTTTT.